The 17 T cell receptor beta chains reported below all come from one sample, sequenced in a study of OX40 agonist ivuxolimab in advanced cancers. Some clones are missing from TCRdb's copy, which holds only in-frame ones; the method was immunoSEQ multiplex PCR. Altogether some 73,000 clones are present, 80% to 90% being singletons, with the ten largest covering 0.65% to 0.9%. The starting material was CD4+ or CD8+ T cells sorted from blood, obtained in a trial of the OX40 agonist ivuxolimab. Source of these receptors: an adult with an advanced solid tumor such as melanoma, head and neck, liver or kidney cancer.

This clone was detected only a few times. The chain joins TRBV6-4 to TRBJ2-7; no definite D call. The CDR3 sequence is 14 residues long. Per the germline V gene, CDR1 is MRHNA and CDR2 is SNTAGT. V was cut by 6 bases and J by 2 bases, with 14 bases left in between. The CDR3 protein is CASSTDLGPYEQYF. The DNA for the CDR3 is TGTGCCAGCAGCACCGACCTAGGCCCCTACGAGCAGTACTTC.

This clone has just one count. The chain uses TRBV27 and TRBJ2-7, with D perhaps TRBD1 (6 bases). CDR3 length: 15 amino acids. V gave up 4 bases and J gave up 0 bases, with 13 bases separating them. Per germline, CDR1 MNHEY and CDR2 SMNVEV (reference sequence). CDR3 DNA: TGTGCCAGCAGTTCCACGTTGACAGGCTCCTACGAGCAGTACTTC. As protein: CASSSTLTGSYEQYF.

This rearrangement joins TRBV18 to TRBJ2-3; 8 nucleotides agree with TRBD2. The germline V gene encodes CDR1 KGHSH and CDR2 LQKENI. This CDR3 has 16 amino acids. V lost 3 bases to trimming and J lost 0 bases; unmatched junction nucleotides: 5. The DNA for the CDR3 is TGTGCCAGCTCACCGATAGGACTAGCTAGCACAGATACGCAGTATTTT. Encoded protein: CASSPIGLASTDTQYF.

This sequence joins TRBV18 and TRBJ1-2, with 9 bases identical to TRBD1. Trimming took 4 bases from V and 8 from J; bases not matched to a gene: 14. CDR3 length: 16 residues. CDR1 and CDR2 (germline): KGHSH, LQKENI. CDR3 coding DNA: TGTGCCAGCTCACGGGGCCGGGACAGGGCGACGGGCGGCTACACCTTC. Its translation is CASSRGRDRATGGYTF.

The chain recombines TRBV19 with TRBJ2-2; weak D call: TRBD1 (6 bases). The CDR3 totals 13 residues. Trimming took 9 bases from V and 5 from J, leaving 13 bases between them. Germline-derived CDR1 and CDR2 are LNHDA and SQIVND (reference sequence). In DNA form, the CDR3 reads TGTGCCAGCCGACAGACAGGTACCGGGGAGCTGTTTTTT. Protein product: CASRQTGTGELFF. Looking up the rest from reference TRBV19 and TRBJ2-2 gives the full variable domain: DGGITQSPKYLFRKEGQNVTLSCEQNLNHDAMYWYRQDPGQGLRLIYYSQIVNDFQKGDIAEGYSVSREKKESFPLTVTSAQKNPTAFYLCASRQTGTGELFFGEGSRLTVL.

The chain combines TRBV6-5 with TRBJ1-1; D not certain. The CDR3 has 14 residues. The V end was cut by 6 bases, the J end by 4 bases, with 15 bases between. The germline gives CDR1 MNHEY, CDR2 SVGAGI. CDR3 sequence reads: CASSIGPGGTEAFF. CDR3 coding DNA: TGTGCCAGCAGCATAGGGCCGGGAGGCACTGAAGCTTTCTTT.

The chain recombines TRBV15 with TRBJ1-1, with D unclear. The V gene lost 0 bases and the J gene lost 6 bases, with 14 bases spanning the gap. CDR3 length equals 15 residues. Germline loops: CDR1 LNHNV, CDR2 YYDKDF (reference sequence). CDR3 DNA: TGTGCCACCAGCAGAGATCTCGGGTTTTCGCCTGAAGCTTTCTTT. Protein sequence: CATSRDLGFSPEAFF. Variable domain in full (rest from reference TRBV15 and TRBJ1-1): DAMVIQNPRYQVTQFGKPVTLSCSQTLNHNVMYWYQQKSSQAPKLLFHYYDKDFNNEADTPDNFQSRRPNTSFCFLDIRSPGLGDTAMYLCATSRDLGFSPEAFFGQGTRLTVV.

The V gene is TRBV6-4, the J gene TRBJ2-1, with no clear D. V lost 2 bases, J lost 4 bases, and 12 bases lay in between. The CDR3 runs to 15 residues. In germline, CDR1 is MRHNA, CDR2 SNTAGT. Written as DNA, the CDR3 is TGTGCCAGCAGTGACGGGCCGCAATCTTACAATGAGCAGTTCTTC. It codes for CASSDGPQSYNEQFF.

V usage is TRBV6-5 and J usage is TRBJ1-2; D unclear. Germline assignment: CDR1 MNHEY and CDR2 SVGAGI. Trimming cost V 7 bases and J 3 bases, with 18 bases left between them. CDR3 size: 15 residues. The CDR3 sequence: CASKTGRTSDYGYTF. The CDR3 DNA reads TGTGCCAGCAAAACTGGACGGACCTCCGACTATGGCTACACCTTC.

J is TRBJ2-5 and V is TRBV19; the D call may be TRBD1 or TRBD2 (5 bases each). Deletions cut 4 bases from V and 5 bases from J, with 14 bases between. The CDR3 spans 14 residues. Germline values: CDR1 LNHDA, CDR2 SQIVND (reference sequence). CDR3 protein: CASSTGTVRETQYF. The CDR3 DNA reads TGTGCCAGTAGTACAGGGACGGTGCGGGAGACCCAGTACTTC.

V gene TRBV10-3 combines with J gene TRBJ2-7; no firm D call. The V and J ends lost 0 bases and 6 bases respectively, with 6 bases between them. Germline V lookup: CDR1 ENHRY, CDR2 SYGVKD. The CDR3 is 12 residues long. The CDR3 nucleotides read TGTGCCATCAGTGAGTCGGATGTCGAGCAGTACTTC. Translating gives CAISESDVEQYF.

This sequence joins TRBV19 and TRBJ1-3, with 8 bases aligning to TRBD1. Germline assignment: CDR1 LNHDA and CDR2 SQIVND (reference sequence). The CDR3 covers 16 residues. The J segment lost 4 bases and the V segment lost 5 bases, leaving 10 bases of the junction unmatched. CDR3 nucleotides: TGTGCCAGTAGTTCGCAGGGGGCGATGCCCGGAAACACCATATATTTT. It specifies CASSSQGAMPGNTIYF.

V is TRBV27 and J is TRBJ2-1, with TRBD1 matching over 8 bases. J lost 4 bases, V lost 6 bases, and 8 bases had no gene match. This CDR3 contains 15 residues. Looked up from germline, CDR1 is MNHEY and CDR2 is SMNVEV (reference sequence). This CDR3 is CASRQNGQGYNEQFF. The CDR3 nucleotides read TGTGCCAGCAGACAAAATGGACAGGGATACAATGAGCAGTTCTTC.

This chain uses TRBV9 with TRBJ2-1; TRBD2 matches 10 bases. The V segment lost 0 bases and the J segment 6 bases; nucleotides outside the gene matches: 0. There are 14 residues in the CDR3. Germline V gene sequence: CDR1 SGDLS, CDR2 YYNGEE. CDR3 sequence: CASSVVAGGNEQFF. In nucleotides, the CDR3 is TGTGCCAGCAGCGTAGTAGCGGGAGGCAATGAGCAGTTCTTC.

V and J are TRBV11-2 and TRBJ1-3, with D possibly being TRBD1 (5 bases). The length of the CDR3 is 16 residues. Germline loops: CDR1 SGHAT, CDR2 FQNNGV. The germline V and J ends were trimmed by 0 bases and 0 bases, with 9 bases remaining between them. The CDR3 region has the DNA TGTGCCAGCAGCTTAGACTGGGGCGGCTCTGGAAACACCATATATTTT. It codes for CASSLDWGGSGNTIYF. The full variable domain, its missing parts supplied by reference TRBV11-2 and TRBJ1-3, is EAGVAQSPRYKIIEKRQSVAFWCNPISGHATLYWYQQILGQGPKLLIQFQNNGVVDDSQLPKDRFSAERLKGVDSTLKIQPAKLEDSAVYLCASSLDWGGSGNTIYFGEGSWLTVV.

The gene calls are TRBV7-2 and TRBJ2-2; TRBD2 might be the D (6 bases). Germline CDR1 and CDR2: SGHTA and FQGNSA. The V end lost 7 bases, the J end lost 6 bases, and 18 bases lay between the germline ends. CDR3 length: 15 residues. The CDR3 nucleotides read TGTGCCAGCAACCGCCGGGGACTCCTCCCCGGGGAGCTGTTTTTT. Translated, it gives CASNRRGLLPGELFF.

The chain recombines TRBV4-1 with TRBJ2-7, with D unclear. Trimming stripped 1 base from V and 2 bases from J, with 15 bases between. This CDR3 contains 16 residues. Germline values: CDR1 MGHRA, CDR2 YSYEKL. The CDR3 spells CASSQAFRATAYEQYF. The CDR3 DNA follows: TGCGCCAGCAGCCAAGCTTTTCGGGCCACCGCCTACGAGCAGTACTTC.